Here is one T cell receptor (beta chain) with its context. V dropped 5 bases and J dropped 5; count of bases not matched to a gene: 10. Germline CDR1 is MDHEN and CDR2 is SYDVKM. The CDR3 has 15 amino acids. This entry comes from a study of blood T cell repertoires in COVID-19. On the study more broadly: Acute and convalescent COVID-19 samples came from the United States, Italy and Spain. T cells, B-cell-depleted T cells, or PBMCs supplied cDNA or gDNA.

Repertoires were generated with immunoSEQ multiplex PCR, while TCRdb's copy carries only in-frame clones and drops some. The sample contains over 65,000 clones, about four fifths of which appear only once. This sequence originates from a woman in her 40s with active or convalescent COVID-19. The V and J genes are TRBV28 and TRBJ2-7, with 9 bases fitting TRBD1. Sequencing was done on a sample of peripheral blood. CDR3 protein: CASSGGQGTIHEQYF. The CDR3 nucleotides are TGTGCCAGCAGTGGAGGACAGGGGACGATCCACGAGCAGTACTTC.